This TCR beta chain was identified during a study of response to subunit inactivated influenza vaccine. Whole-study results and caveats: That few new T cells are recruited by each seasonal influenza vaccination was the authors' suggestion.

This clonotype was detected only a few times. Its target is not known. Using its own MiXCR run on the RT-PCR reads, TCRdb lists one record per CDR3 protein. Of about 190,000 distinct CDR3 sequences in the sample, roughly an eighth were seen once. V lost 6 bases and J lost 0, with 16 bases in between. CDR3 length: 16 residues. Germline V lookup: CDR1 MNHEY, CDR2 SMNVEV (reference sequence). This sequence joins TRBV27 and TRBJ2-3; weak D call: TRBD2 (6 bases). The source was CD8+ T cells sorted from PBMCs, collected 5 days after vaccination. The TCR comes from a man aged 50-59 years who received an inactivated influenza vaccine. The CDR3 sequence is CASSPIGGPSTDTQYF. CDR3 sequence (DNA): TGTGCCAGCAGCCCTATCGGAGGGCCGAGCACAGATACGCAGTATTTT.